This T cell receptor beta chain was documented in a study of graft-versus-host responses after intestinal transplantation. About the study: Anti-thymocyte globulin induction preceded two to four years of tacrolimus and steroid maintenance in all recipients. Findings and limits, study-wide: Maximum circulating GvH clone levels tracked with early post-transplant HvG decreases. Graft-donor T cell macrochimerism coincided with high graft-versus-host to host-versus-graft clonal ratios in allografts.

Processing released intraepithelial and lamina propria lymphocytes from the graft tissue. Sequenced by immunoSEQ multiplex PCR; TCRdb stores in-frame clones only, minus some. The top ten clones hold 3.9% of a sample with approximately 15,000 clones, 77% of them seen once. This clone was found a few times. What it binds is not known. Germline V lookup: CDR1 SGHVS, CDR2 FNYEAQ. Trimming took off 3 bases at V and 2 bases at J, with 11 bases between the two ends. The CDR3 consists of 15 residues. This chain uses TRBV7-6 with TRBJ1-5; D gene ambiguous. This TCR was sampled from a human patient who received an intestinal transplant, so some T cells may come from the graft donor. The input for sequencing was ileum tissue, taken approximately 26 days after intestinal transplant. CDR3 region: CASSLGGLGNQPQHF. CDR3 nucleotides: TGTGCCAGCAGCTTGGGAGGGCTGGGCAATCAGCCCCAGCATTTT.